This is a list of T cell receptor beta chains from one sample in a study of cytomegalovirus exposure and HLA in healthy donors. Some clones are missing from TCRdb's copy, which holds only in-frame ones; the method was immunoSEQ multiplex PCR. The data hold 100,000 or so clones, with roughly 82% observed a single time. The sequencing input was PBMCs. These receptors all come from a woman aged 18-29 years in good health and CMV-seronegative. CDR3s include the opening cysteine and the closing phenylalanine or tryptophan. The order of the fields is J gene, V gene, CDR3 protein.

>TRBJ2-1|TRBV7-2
CASSLSGGALNEQFF
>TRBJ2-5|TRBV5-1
CASSLGHEYQETQYF
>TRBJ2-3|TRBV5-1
CASSREQGEGDTQYF
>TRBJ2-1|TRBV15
CATSRDLQNSRDRGGHEQFF
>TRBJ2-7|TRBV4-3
CASSQDGDWRSEQYF
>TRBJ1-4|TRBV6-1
CASSEGQGSTTNEKLFF
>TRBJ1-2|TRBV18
CASSPPWGRYYGYTF
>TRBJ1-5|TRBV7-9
CASSLHTDRAVRQPQHF
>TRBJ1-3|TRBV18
CASSPTTDRPSSGNTIYF
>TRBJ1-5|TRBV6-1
CASEVWGNQPQHF
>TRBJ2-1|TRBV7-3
CASSLSKSGYNEQFF
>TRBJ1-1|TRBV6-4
CASRRPGTAWYTEAFF
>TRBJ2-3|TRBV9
CASSGNRGRFPDTQYF
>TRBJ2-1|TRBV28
CASRADTYNEQFF
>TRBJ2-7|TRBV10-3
CAIRSLDNSYEQYF
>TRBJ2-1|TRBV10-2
CASRDRPNEQFF
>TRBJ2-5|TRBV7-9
CSSSLSIETQYF
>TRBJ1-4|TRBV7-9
CASSFYRPTNEKLFF
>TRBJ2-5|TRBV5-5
CASSLGHPSQYF
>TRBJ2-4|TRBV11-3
CASSSPSENIQYF
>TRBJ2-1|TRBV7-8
CASSSRLGQGVPEQFF
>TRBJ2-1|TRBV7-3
CASSLEQGSYNEQFF
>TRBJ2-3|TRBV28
CASSPSGIADTQYF
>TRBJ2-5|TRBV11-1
CASMGRARETQYF
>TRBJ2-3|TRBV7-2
CASSITSGGYTDTQYF
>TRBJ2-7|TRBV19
CASSIDYRGTYEQYF
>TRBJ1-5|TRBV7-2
CASSLSRAQGQSHF
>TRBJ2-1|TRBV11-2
CASSFGSGGEQFF
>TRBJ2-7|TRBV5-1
CASSLAQGAHYEQYF
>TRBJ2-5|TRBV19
CASSPKYGTGAADRYF
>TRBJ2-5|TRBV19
CASSPTFQETQYF
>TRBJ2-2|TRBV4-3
CASSQWLAFGTGELFF
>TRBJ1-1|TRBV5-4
CATLRLPNTEAFF
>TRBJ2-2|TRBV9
CASSHTGQTTGQGLAGELFF
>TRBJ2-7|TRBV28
CASRTPGQGRGYEQYF
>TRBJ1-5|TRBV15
CATSRRTVQEPQHF
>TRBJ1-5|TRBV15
CATSGSPPTALAAPQHF